This T cell receptor (beta chain) is from a study of PD-1 blockade in classical Hodgkin lymphoma (dated by TCRdb to 2018 to 2021). Regarding the study in general: Nivolumab dosing was 3 mg/kg intravenously every 2 weeks, continuing until either disease progression or unacceptable toxicity. A peripheral blood immune signature of response to PD-1 blockade in classical Hodgkin lymphoma was defined using TCR beta sequencing and CyTOF.

The time point tag for this specimen amounts to: cycle 4 day 1 (C4D1), after about 6 weeks of nivolumab. Every trial patient had relapsed after autologous stem cell transplantation, and cohorts A, B and C differed in prior brentuximab vedotin exposure. A total of roughly 60 patients with relapsed/refractory classical Hodgkin lymphoma made up the trial cohort, and each patient's best overall response was complete response, partial response or progressive disease. Trial patients were treated with single-agent nivolumab in the multi-cohort phase II CheckMate 205 trial. An independent review committee assessed best overall response by applying the 2007 International Working Group response criteria. Trial PBMCs were collected just before the start of nivolumab (C1D1) and during therapy at cycle 2 day 1 and cycle 4 day 1. Peripheral blood was collected in 8 mL Vacutainer Cell Preparation Tubes, from which PBMCs were isolated by centrifugation and then cryopreserved.

A note on this clone: This clone's antigen is unknown. No much larger clone exists at a distance of one base, and base qualities are not known.

Overall results and qualifications from the work: Lower diversity was seen in patients whose nivolumab began less than 1 year after ASCT, and these patients were left out of later analyses so that immune reconstitution would not confound the results. Baseline TCR diversity was reported to be lower in newly diagnosed patients than in healthy donors, and even lower in relapsed/refractory patients. Only a single clinical trial cohort was studied, and what caused the repertoire differences, possibly disease activity or prior therapy, remained undefined. Baseline diversity similar to that of newly diagnosed patients was observed in trial patients achieving complete response, whereas significantly lower diversity was observed in partial responders and progressors. By C4D1, a significant rise was seen in CD4+ TCR diversity but not in CD8+ TCR diversity (p=0.0027 vs p=0.16), and the rise was most apparent among complete responders (p=0.02).

Genomic DNA was extracted with the Qiagen DNeasy kit from unsorted PBMCs and from negatively selected CD4+ and CD8+ fractions. TCR beta CDR3 regions were amplified by immunoSEQ multiplex PCR using primers annealing to V and J segments. Amplification bias was minimized using a synthetic immune receptor repertoire, and residual bias was removed computationally after sequencing. The original pipeline was this. Repertoire diversity was quantified as the Shannon entropy index using custom Python scripts. Unsorted, CD4+ and CD8+ repertoires were analyzed separately, except in combined analyses where CD4+ and CD8+ sequences were merged in silico. Clonal expansion was defined as a frequency increase of at least 2-fold after treatment compared with C1D1, and clones undetected at baseline were assigned a pseudocount of 0.5. Singleton clones were defined as clones with 0 or 1 copy at C1D1, and non-singleton clones were defined as clones with 2 or more copies. By matching protein sequences in sorted samples from the same patient, clones expanded in unsorted samples were annotated as CD4+, CD8+ or unknown. Diversity changes from C1D1 to C4D1 were tested in paired samples using Wilcoxon tests. TCRdb limited this immuneACCESS table to in-frame rearrangements with V and J called. A share of clones is missing; checked studies link under half to unresolved V genes, and the rest is unexplained. The DNA was the basis for D and trimming; V, J and clone size are from that table. The sample table records tens of thousands of clones; more than 70% of these occur just once. The ten top clones hold 9.4% of the sample.

V lost 7 bases and J lost 0 bases; the stretch between them is 7 bases long. The CDR3 contains 13 residues, cysteine and phenylalanine counted. CDR3 DNA is the only sequence kept; it has 39 bases, read in frame from the first base. The germline V gene encodes CDR1 GTSNPN and CDR2 SVGIG (reference sequence). The chain is made from TRBV30 and TRBJ1-6; the D segment could be TRBD1, given 6 matching bases. The clonotype originates from a human donor with classical Hodgkin lymphoma. The sequenced sample was peripheral blood mononuclear cells (PBMCs), obtained before the fourth cycle of nivolumab. CDR3 region: CASGDSYNSPLHF. The DNA sequence is given as TGTGCCTCAGGGGACTCCTATAATTCACCCCTCCACTTT.